Listed here are 2 T cell receptor beta chains from one sample, sequenced in a study of T cell responses to AZD1222 COVID-19 vaccine. Profiled with immunoSEQ multiplex PCR; TCRdb holds only in-frame clones, not every one. The table records 70,000 to 95,000 clones, about 88% of them present only once. Source: peripheral blood, taken 28 days after the second AZD1222 dose. These receptors all stem from an adult who received the AZD1222 COVID-19 vaccine.

The V gene is TRBV18, the J gene TRBJ1-6; no clear D gene. V was trimmed by 3 bases and J by 4 bases, leaving 4 bases between them. This CDR3 contains 13 residues. Germline loops: CDR1 KGHSH, CDR2 LQKENI. The CDR3 DNA reads TGTGCCAGCTCACCCCAGTATAATTCACCCCTCCACTTT. The encoded protein is CASSPQYNSPLHF.

The chain combines TRBV19 with TRBJ2-7; D is unclear. CDR1 LNHDA and CDR2 SQIVND come from the germline V gene (reference sequence). V lost 5 bases to trimming and J lost 3 bases, with 11 bases between them. The CDR3 covers 13 residues. The CDR3 region is CASSPSDGYEQYF. CDR3 bases: TGTGCCAGTAGTCCCTCTGATGGCTACGAGCAGTACTTC.